This T cell receptor (beta chain) was obtained from a study of T cells after yellow fever vaccination (dated by TCRdb to the late 2010s). In the study overall: The SMART-Seq v4 Ultra Low Input RNA kit was used to prepare libraries from fractions with low cell numbers. Bulk PBMC replicates and cell subsets were isolated from blood drawn at multiple timepoints before and after both primary and secondary immunization. Bulk TCR alpha and beta repertoires were sequenced longitudinally to track T-cell clones before and after primary and booster YFV17D yellow fever vaccination. Two healthy male donors, one aged 18 to 30 and one aged 30 to 40 years, were included in the cohort. Study-level results and caveats: Computational filtering was required because FACS-sorted repertoires could contain abundant contaminating clonotypes from the bulk population. The secondary T-cell response was found to be weaker but faster than the primary response, with a peak reached on day 5 rather than on day 15. Most clones expanded after primary vaccination (almost 97% of CD4 and around 88% of CD8) were re-detected after the booster, suggesting that broad memory maintenance occurred. The study included only a couple of donors, which limits how far the findings can be generalized. A small fraction of clonotypes showed up in both the CD4 and CD8 compartments, probably as a result of convergent recombination.

The sample's treatment or condition, from its label and the paper: live attenuated yellow fever vaccine strain. A standard Ficoll-Paque protocol was used to isolate PBMCs from peripheral blood. CD4 and CD8 T-cell fractions were isolated with Dynabeads CD4 and CD8 positive selection kits. TriZol was used to extract RNA from bulk PBMCs, from CD4 and CD8 fractions, and from dextramer-positive and dextramer-negative fractions. Germline trimming: 10 bases from V, 4 bases from J; junction bases outside gene matches: 7. There are 14 amino acids in the CDR3, from cysteine to phenylalanine inclusive. CDR3 DNA is the only sequence kept; it has 42 bases, read in frame from the first base. To note about this clonotype: The specificity of this receptor is unknown. No quality values exist for individual bases; no much larger clone is one base distant.

The sequencer was an Illumina NovaSeq 6000. TCR cDNA was synthesized by 5'RACE template switching, which introduced a universal primer site and unique molecular identifiers. cDNA synthesis was primed from both the TCR alpha and TCR beta constant segments. Library amplification involved two PCR steps, and the second step added sample barcodes and sequencing adapters. Sequencing of libraries was done on Illumina HiSeq 2500 (2x100 bp) or NovaSeq (2x150 bp). Processing in the source paper ran as follows. Demultiplexing of reads and collapsing into UMI consensus sequences were performed with MIGEC, and V(D)J alignment was carried out with MiXCR. Using edgeR on replicate PBMC samples, clonotypes were called vaccine-responding if FDR was below 0.01 and the log2 fold change was above 5 up to day 15. Each bulk clonotype received a CD4 or CD8 identity based on whether the sequenced CD4 or CD8 repertoire contained that clonotype at higher abundance. TCRdb reworked the public reads: Q25 trimming with fastp, MiXCR clone assembly, productive beta chains retained. Each CDR3 protein gets just one entry, which takes the most common genes and DNA from the rows behind it. For this entry, the V and J calls and clone size follow TCRdb and not the study's own pipeline. This sample has fewer than 400,000 distinct CDR3 sequences in its table, and about 10% of those were observed once. Jointly, the top ten make up 3% to 4% of the sample.

This receptor was identified in a man in his late teens or twenties who received the YFV17D yellow fever vaccine. Recombination connected TRBV12-3 or TRBV12-4 to TRBJ2-1, and 10 bases in between align with TRBD2. This specimen was CD4+ T cells sorted from PBMCs, taken 45 days after the yellow fever booster vaccination. The DNA sequence follows: TGTGCCACGCAATCTAGCGGGGGTTACAATGAGCAGTTCTTC. Translation gives CATQSSGGYNEQFF.